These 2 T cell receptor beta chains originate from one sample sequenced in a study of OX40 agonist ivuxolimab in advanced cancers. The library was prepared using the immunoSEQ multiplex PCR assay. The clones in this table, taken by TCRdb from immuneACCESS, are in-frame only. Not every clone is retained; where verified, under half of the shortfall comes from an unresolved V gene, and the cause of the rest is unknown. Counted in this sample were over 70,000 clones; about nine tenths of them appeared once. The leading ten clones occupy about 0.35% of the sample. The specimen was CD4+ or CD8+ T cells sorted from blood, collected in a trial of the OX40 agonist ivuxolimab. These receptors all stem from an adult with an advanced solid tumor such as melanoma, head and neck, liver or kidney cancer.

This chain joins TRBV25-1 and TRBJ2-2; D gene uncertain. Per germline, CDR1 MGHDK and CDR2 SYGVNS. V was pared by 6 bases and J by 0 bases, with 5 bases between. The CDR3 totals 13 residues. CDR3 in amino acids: CASSRSNTGELFF. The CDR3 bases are TGTGCCAGCAGCAGATCGAACACCGGGGAGCTGTTTTTT.

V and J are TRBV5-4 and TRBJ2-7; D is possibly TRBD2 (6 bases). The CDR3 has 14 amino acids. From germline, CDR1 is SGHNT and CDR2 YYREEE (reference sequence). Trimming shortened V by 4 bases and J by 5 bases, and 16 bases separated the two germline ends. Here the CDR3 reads CASSLGGVPDEQYF. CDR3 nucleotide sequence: TGTGCCAGCAGCCTTGGCGGGGTCCCGGACGAGCAGTACTTC.